This record covers a single TCR beta chain. Its antigen is undetermined. The record originates from a study of T cells in Graves' hyperthyroidism and ophthalmopathy. The diagnostic basis comprised clinical symptoms, serum thyroxine and TRAb, thyroid ultrasound and orbital computed tomography. Germline assignment: CDR1 SQVTM and CDR2 ANQGSEA. V lost 8 bases and J 7 bases, leaving 20 bases between the germline ends. The CDR3 has 13 residues. Template material for amplifying TCR beta CDR3 regions consisted of RNA transcripts. The primer set for the first-round RT-PCR of the TCR CDR3 was HTBI. Each CDR3 protein gets one entry after TCRdb re-called the multiplex PCR reads with MiXCR. This sample yields more than 500,000 distinct CDR3 sequences, of which about 45% are seen a single time; around 44% belongs to the top ten. Points from the study as a whole: Clonotypes that were expanded in thyroid above 0.001 mostly appeared in blood too. Separating ophthalmopathy from stable hyperthyroidism was achieved by a 13 V-J model. The model's output predicted ophthalmopathy at a median of 6.5 months prior to onset.

The TCR was taken from an adult woman with Graves' disease, either hyperthyroidism or ophthalmopathy (not recorded which). The rearrangement joins TRBV29-1 to TRBJ2-5, with a tentative D call TRBD1 (5 bases). Sequenced sample: peripheral blood or thyroid tissue (not recorded which). The DNA for the CDR3 is TGCAGCTCCAAGTGGCAGGGCCGTTTGACCCAGTACTTC. Translating gives CSSKWQGRLTQYF.